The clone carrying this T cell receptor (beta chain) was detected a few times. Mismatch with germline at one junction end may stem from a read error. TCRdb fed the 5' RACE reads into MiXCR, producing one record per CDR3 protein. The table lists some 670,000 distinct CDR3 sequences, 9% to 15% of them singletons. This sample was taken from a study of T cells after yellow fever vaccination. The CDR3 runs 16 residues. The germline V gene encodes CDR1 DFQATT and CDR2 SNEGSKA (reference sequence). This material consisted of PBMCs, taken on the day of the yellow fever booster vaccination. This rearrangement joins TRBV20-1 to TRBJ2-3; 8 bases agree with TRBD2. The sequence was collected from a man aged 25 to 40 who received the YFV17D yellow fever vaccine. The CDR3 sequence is CCAVGTREAPADTQYF. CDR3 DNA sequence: TGCTGTGCTGTGGGGACGCGGGAGGCCCCCGCAGATACGCAGTATTTT.